Presented here are 31 T cell receptor beta chains from one specimen sequenced in a study of control samples from healthy donors and cancer patients. Profiling relied on immunoSEQ multiplex PCR, and the TCRdb table lists in-frame clones only, not all of them. The sample contains 65,000 to 90,000 clones, about 90% of which appear only once. The source material was blood. The origin of the receptors is a man in his forties or fifties in good health.

V usage is TRBV9 and J usage is TRBJ2-3; D is possibly TRBD1 (6 bases). Germline lookup yields CDR1 SGDLS and CDR2 YYNGEE. Trimming cost V 3 bases and J 5 bases, with 16 bases left between them. This CDR3 region has 15 residues. Here the CDR3 reads CASSDLGGYGDTQYF. The CDR3 nucleotides are TGTGCCAGCAGCGACCTAGGGGGTTACGGAGATACGCAGTATTTT.

Judged by abundance, this clone is medium-sized. The V and J genes are TRBV4-1 and TRBJ1-2; D not certain. The CDR3 is made up of 15 amino acids. Germline assignment: CDR1 MGHRA and CDR2 YSYEKL. V dropped 0 bases and J dropped 1 base, with 9 bases sitting between them. The CDR3 nucleotides are TGCGCCAGCAGCCAAGACTACCGACTTAACTATGGCTACACCTTC. Translating gives CASSQDYRLNYGYTF.

This clone showed up just once. The chain is built from TRBV5-1 and TRBJ2-5, with 9 positions matching TRBD1. V lost 0 bases, J lost 3 bases, and 0 bases stayed unmatched. The CDR3 contains 14 residues. Per the germline V gene, CDR1 is SGHRS and CDR2 is YFSETQ. The CDR3 reads CASSLGDREETQYF. CDR3 nucleotide sequence: TGCGCCAGCAGCTTGGGGGACAGGGAAGAGACCCAGTACTTC.

The chain combines TRBV24-1 with TRBJ1-1, with TRBD1 matching 9 bases. The CDR3 totals 17 residues. Per the germline V gene, CDR1 is KGHDR and CDR2 is SFDVKD. V trimming: 2 bases; J trimming: 1 base; junction bases outside the gene matches: 7. For the CDR3, the DNA is TGTGCCACCAGTGATTACGAGACAGGGGGAAGGAACACTGAAGCTTTCTTT. Amino acids: CATSDYETGGRNTEAFF.

There are a few counts of this clone. The V call is TRBV11-2, the J call TRBJ2-7; possibly TRBD1 for D (5 bases). V gave up 3 bases and J gave up 4 bases, with 25 bases separating them. This CDR3 has 18 amino acids. Germline V gene lookup returns CDR1 SGHAT and CDR2 FQNNGV. CDR3 bases: TGTGCCAGCAGCTTCTCGGCTCGGGTCGGTACGGCAGGGTACGAGCAGTACTTC. It specifies CASSFSARVGTAGYEQYF.

This clone was found once. The chain uses TRBV7-2 and TRBJ2-2, with no clear D. Trimming took off 5 bases at V and 6 bases at J, with 10 bases between the two ends. The CDR3 totals 13 residues. Looked up from germline, CDR1 is SGHTA and CDR2 is FQGNSA. The CDR3 region has the DNA TGTGCCAGCAGCCTACGAACGGCCGGGGAGCTGTTTTTT. Protein product: CASSLRTAGELFF.

The rearrangement joins TRBV27 to TRBJ2-5; D may match TRBD1 or TRBD2 (7 bases each). The V end lost 8 bases, the J end lost 5 bases, and 21 bases lay between the germline ends. Germline assignment: CDR1 MNHEY and CDR2 SMNVEV (reference sequence). The CDR3 covers 15 residues. The CDR3 region has the DNA TGTGCCAGCGGACGCCCAGGGGGGCGGGGGGAGACCCAGTACTTC. Translated, it gives CASGRPGGRGETQYF.

CDR3 region: CASSLDPGWNTEAFF. CDR3 nucleotide sequence: TGTGCCAGCAGCTTGGATCCAGGGTGGAACACTGAAGCTTTCTTT. V usage is TRBV5-4 and J usage is TRBJ1-1, with D possibly being TRBD1 (5 bases). Germline V gene data show CDR1 as SGHNT and CDR2 as YYREEE (reference sequence). Trimming cost V 0 bases and J 1 base, with 10 bases left between them. The CDR3 spans 15 residues.

This chain uses TRBV5-4 with TRBJ1-4; perhaps TRBD1 as D (5 bases). CDR1 and CDR2 (germline): SGHNT, YYREEE (reference sequence). The CDR3 has 12 residues. V was pared by 3 bases and J by 7 bases, with 7 bases between. The CDR3 nucleotides are TGTGCCAGCAGCTGGGGCGGTGAAAAACTGTTTTTT. Residues: CASSWGGEKLFF.

The chain uses TRBV5-1 and TRBJ2-3; the match to TRBD1 covers 9 bases. In germline, CDR1 is SGHRS, CDR2 YFSETQ. J was trimmed by 4 bases and V by 0 bases; bases with no gene match: 0. The CDR3 extends over 14 amino acids. The CDR3 loop reads CASSLGQGADTQYF. The CDR3 DNA sequence: TGCGCCAGCAGCTTGGGACAGGGGGCAGATACGCAGTATTTT. The complete variable domain, with remaining parts taken from reference TRBV5-1 and TRBJ2-3, reads KAGVTQTPRYLIKTRGQQVTLSCSPISGHRSVSWYQQTPGQGLQFLFEYFSETQRNKGNFPGRFSGRQFSNSRSEMNVSTLELGDSALYLCASSLGQGADTQYFGPGTRLTVL.

This chain links TRBV10-3 with TRBJ2-5, with 11 nucleotides matching TRBD1. Unmatched junction bases numbered 4, after V lost 6 bases and J lost 4 bases. The CDR3 is 14 residues long. Germline values: CDR1 ENHRY, CDR2 SYGVKD. CDR3 sequence: CAISRDRGGETQYF. The DNA of the CDR3 is TGTGCCATCAGCCGGGACAGGGGGGGAGAGACCCAGTACTTC.

V gene TRBV24-1 combines with J gene TRBJ2-2; D gene unclear. Germline V CDR1 and CDR2: KGHDR, SFDVKD. The CDR3 extends over 12 amino acids. Trimming shortened V by 6 bases and J by 6 bases, and 7 bases separated the two germline ends. CDR3 DNA sequence: TGTGCCACCAGTCCCCGAGCCGGGGAGCTGTTTTTT. This codes for CATSPRAGELFF.

This chain links TRBV7-2 with TRBJ2-7; 8 bases fit TRBD2. The germline V gene has CDR1 SGHTA and CDR2 FQGNSA. With V trimmed by 6 bases and J by 4 bases, 8 bases remained unmatched. The CDR3 extends over 14 amino acids. The CDR3 DNA is TGTGCCAGCAGTCTCCGGGAGGGAGGGTACGAGCAGTACTTC. This translates into CASSLREGGYEQYF.

The V call is TRBV7-9, the J call TRBJ2-4, with D tentatively TRBD2 (5 bases). The germline V and J ends were trimmed by 6 bases and 0 bases, with 9 bases remaining between them. The length of the CDR3 is 14 residues. Germline-derived CDR1 and CDR2 are SEHNR and FQNEAQ (reference sequence). For the CDR3, the DNA is TGTGCCAGCAGTGCCGGGGTAGCCAAAAACATTCAGTACTTC. This encodes CASSAGVAKNIQYF.

The chain uses TRBV3-1 (or the pseudogene TRBV3-2) and TRBJ2-5, with a weak D call TRBD2 (5 bases). With 4 bases removed from V and 0 bases from J, the gap between germline ends came to 18 bases. Looked up from germline, CDR1 is LGHDT and CDR2 is YNNKEL (reference sequence). The CDR3 consists of 17 residues. CDR3 nucleotides: TGTGCCAGCAGCCGTGGACTGGGCCCTACTTACCAAGAGACCCAGTACTTC. Translating it yields CASSRGLGPTYQETQYF.

CDR3 sequence (DNA): TGTGCCAGCAGCTTTCCCAGGGCCTATGGCTACACCTTC. This translates into CASSFPRAYGYTF. The V call is TRBV7-9, the J call TRBJ1-2; D might be TRBD1 (5 bases). The V gene's germline CDR1 is SEHNR and CDR2 FQNEAQ (reference sequence). V was trimmed by 3 bases and J by 4 bases, leaving 9 bases between them. This CDR3 has 13 amino acids.

The sample holds one count of this clone. V is TRBV30 and J is TRBJ1-1, with a weak D call TRBD1 (5 bases). CDR3 size: 16 residues. Per the germline V gene, CDR1 is GTSNPN and CDR2 is SVGIG (reference sequence). V was clipped by 3 bases and J by 4 bases, with 21 bases between them. The CDR3 is CAWRRGSQPLVTEAFF. The CDR3 coding sequence is TGTGCCTGGAGGAGGGGCAGCCAGCCCTTGGTCACTGAAGCTTTCTTT.

The chain employs TRBV5-1 and TRBJ1-1; a weak D match, TRBD1 (5 bases). With 0 bases removed from V and 3 bases from J, the gap between germline ends came to 9 bases. The germline V gene has CDR1 SGHRS and CDR2 YFSETQ. The CDR3 totals 14 residues. The CDR3 spells CASSLGQTYTEAFF. Here the CDR3 DNA reads TGCGCCAGCAGCTTGGGACAGACCTACACTGAAGCTTTCTTT.

The chain combines TRBV5-1 with TRBJ1-2; possible D gene TRBD1, 5 bases. With 2 bases removed from V and 4 bases from J, the gap between germline ends came to 9 bases. This CDR3 has 13 residues. The germline V gene encodes CDR1 SGHRS and CDR2 YFSETQ. CDR3 sequence reads: CASSFSGAYGYTF. The CDR3 region has the DNA TGCGCCAGCAGCTTCTCTGGGGCCTATGGCTACACCTTC. Drawing the rest from reference TRBV5-1 and TRBJ1-2, the complete variable domain is KAGVTQTPRYLIKTRGQQVTLSCSPISGHRSVSWYQQTPGQGLQFLFEYFSETQRNKGNFPGRFSGRQFSNSRSEMNVSTLELGDSALYLCASSFSGAYGYTFGSGTRLTVV.

The chain carries TRBV14 and TRBJ2-3; D may match TRBD1 or TRBD2 (7 bases each). This CDR3 spans 14 amino acids. The V end lost 6 bases, the J end lost 3 bases, and 13 bases lay between the germline ends. Germline V CDR1 and CDR2: SGHDN, FVKESK. CDR3 amino acids: CASRRQGGTDTQYF. The CDR3 DNA reads as TGTGCCAGCAGACGACAGGGAGGGACAGATACGCAGTATTTT.

The chain is built from TRBV5-4 and TRBJ2-3; 12 nucleotides match TRBD2. Trimming took 4 bases from V and 0 from J; bases not matched to a gene: 9. Germline V gene lookup returns CDR1 SGHNT and CDR2 YYREEE (reference sequence). The CDR3 contains 18 residues. CDR3 region: CASSPPPGTSGSTDTQYF. Here the CDR3 DNA reads TGTGCCAGCAGCCCCCCGCCTGGGACTAGCGGGAGCACAGATACGCAGTATTTT.

This chain joins TRBV7-2 and TRBJ2-1; tentatively, D is TRBD2 (5 bases). This CDR3 is built from 13 residues. CDR1 is SGHTA and CDR2 is FQGNSA in the germline V gene. V gave up 1 base and J gave up 8 bases, with 9 bases separating them. The CDR3 DNA is TGTGCCAGCAGCTTAGGCCCCGGGGATGAGCAGTTCTTC. Protein product: CASSLGPGDEQFF.

The V and J genes are TRBV4-1 and TRBJ2-7; 9 bases agree with TRBD2. Germline CDR1 and CDR2: MGHRA and YSYEKL. The V segment lost 4 bases and the J segment 5 bases; nucleotides outside the gene matches: 9. The CDR3 spans 15 residues. The CDR3 region is CASSPLGLARDEQYF. For the CDR3, the DNA is TGCGCCAGCAGCCCCCTGGGACTAGCTAGAGACGAGCAGTACTTC.

The genes are TRBV4-2 and TRBJ1-5; TRBD1 is a possible D gene (5 bases). V was clipped by 0 bases and J by 0 bases, with 9 bases between them. CDR1 LGHNA and CDR2 YNFKEQ come from the germline V gene. The CDR3 length is 16 residues. This chain's CDR3 is CASSQDGGDSNQPQHF. The CDR3 DNA is TGTGCCAGCAGCCAAGATGGGGGTGATAGCAATCAGCCCCAGCATTTT.

CDR3: CASSPITGLAAETQYF. DNA for the CDR3: TGTGCCAGCTCACCAATCACGGGACTAGCGGCAGAGACCCAGTACTTC. J is TRBJ2-5 and V is TRBV18; 11 nucleotides line up with TRBD2. The CDR3 consists of 16 residues. CDR1 and CDR2 from the germline V gene are KGHSH and LQKENI. Trimming took 2 bases from V and 4 from J; bases not matched to a gene: 6.

The chain is built from TRBV6-2 or TRBV6-3 and TRBJ1-2; D perhaps matches TRBD1 (6 bases). The ends were cut back, 6 bases at V and 6 bases at J, with 11 bases in the middle. This CDR3 is 12 amino acids long. Germline CDR1 MNHEY, CDR2 SVGEGT. This chain's CDR3 is CASSTGPDGYTF. The CDR3 DNA follows: TGTGCCAGCAGCACAGGGCCCGATGGCTACACCTTC.

The CDR3 sequence: CASSYRGLREKLFF. CDR3 nucleotides: TGTGCCAGCAGTTACAGGGGGCTTCGTGAAAAACTGTTTTTT. This chain uses TRBV6-2 or TRBV6-3 with TRBJ1-4; TRBD1 agrees at 7 bases. Germline V gene lookup returns CDR1 MNHEY and CDR2 SVGEGT. The CDR3 sequence is 14 residues long. Trimming at V came to 2 bases and at J to 7 bases, leaving 4 bases not matched to a gene.

The chain is built from TRBV6-5 and TRBJ1-6; D not resolved. Trimming took 2 bases from V and 9 from J, leaving 5 bases between them. The CDR3 covers 12 residues. Per germline, CDR1 MNHEY and CDR2 SVGAGI. The CDR3 loop is CASSYRASPLHF. In DNA, the CDR3 is TGTGCCAGCAGTTACCGCGCTTCACCCCTCCACTTT.

This clone was seen a handful of times. V is TRBV3-1 (or the pseudogene TRBV3-2) and J is TRBJ2-7; a possible D gene is TRBD1 (5 bases). Trimming removed 0 bases from V and 7 bases from J, with 10 bases in between. This CDR3 region has 13 residues. In germline, CDR1 is LGHDT, CDR2 YNNKEL (reference sequence). The chain's CDR3 is CASSQDRSGEQYF. CDR3 bases: TGTGCCAGCAGCCAAGACAGGTCAGGGGAGCAGTACTTC.

Only one count was recorded for this clone. The V and J genes are TRBV7-2 and TRBJ2-3; TRBD1 agrees at 10 bases. CDR3 size: 14 residues. Germline loops: CDR1 SGHTA, CDR2 FQGNSA. J was trimmed by 6 bases and V by 5 bases; bases with no gene match: 5. As DNA, the CDR3 is TGTGCCAGCAGCACCCGGGACAGGGGTGATACGCAGTATTTT. It codes for CASSTRDRGDTQYF.

The CDR3 region is CSARGGNTIYF. Here the CDR3 DNA reads TGCAGTGCTAGAGGCGGAAACACCATATATTTT. This chain joins TRBV20-1 and TRBJ1-3; D remains unclear. The germline CDR1 and CDR2 sequences are DFQATT and SNEGSKA (reference sequence). This CDR3 is built from 11 residues. Deletions cut 1 base from V and 4 bases from J, with 2 bases between.